A selection of T cell receptor beta chains follows, all from one sample in a study of PD-L1 blockade in urothelial cancer. Assay used: immunoSEQ multiplex PCR; TCRdb lists only in-frame clones, some missing. In the table there are tens of thousands of clones, around 83% of which are singletons. Sequencing was performed on PBMCs, taken around atezolizumab (anti-PD-L1) treatment. The source is a man aged 45-65 years with urothelial cancer. Each CDR3 is given with its conserved first and last residue. The D gene is left open where the match is weak. Clone sizes are given selectively: once, few, many, or a class where the clone is expanded.

.,TRBJ1-1,few,TRBV7-8,CASSLGSPLGGGTEAFF,TGTGCCAGCAGCTTAGGGAGCCCCTTGGGAGGGGGCACTGAAGCTTTCTTT
.,TRBJ2-3,.,TRBV10-2,CASGGIRTDTQYF,TGCGCCAGCGGGGGGATTCGCACAGATACGCAGTATTTT
.,TRBJ1-1,.,TRBV29-1,CSAEGGYAEAFF,TGCAGCGCAGAAGGAGGATACGCTGAAGCTTTCTTT
.,TRBJ1-2,.,TRBV7-8,CASSSDRFFYGYTF,TGTGCCAGCAGCTCAGACAGGTTCTTCTATGGCTACACCTTC
.,TRBJ2-7,.,TRBV7-2,CASSSPPFEQYF,TGTGCCAGCAGCTCCCCCCCCTTCGAGCAGTACTTC
TRBD1,TRBJ1-1,.,TRBV6-6,CASREQGKGSTEAFF,TGTGCCAGCAGGGAACAGGGGAAAGGGAGCACTGAAGCTTTCTTT
.,TRBJ2-2,.,TRBV11-3,CASSLGPKGTGELFF,TGTGCCAGCAGCTTAGGCCCGAAGGGGACCGGGGAGCTGTTTTTT
TRBD2,TRBJ2-1,.,TRBV27,CASSSGLAVYNEQFF,TGTGCCAGCAGTTCCGGACTAGCGGTGTACAATGAGCAGTTCTTC
TRBD1,TRBJ1-1,.,TRBV18,CASSPRGGRNTEAFF,TGTGCCAGCTCACCCCGAGGGGGCCGAAACACTGAAGCTTTCTTT
TRBD1,TRBJ1-1,few,TRBV6-5,CASTDRATEAFF,TGTGCCAGCACCGACAGGGCCACTGAAGCTTTCTTT
.,TRBJ1-6,.,TRBV5-1,CASSLGRNNSPLHF,TGCGCCAGCAGCTTGGGCAGAAATAATTCACCCCTCCACTTT
TRBD2,TRBJ2-1,.,TRBV30,CAWRHSGRAQFF,TGTGCCTGGAGACATAGCGGGAGGGCCCAGTTCTTC
.,TRBJ1-5,.,TRBV7-2,CASSLGLTGQPQHF,TGTGCCAGCAGCTTAGGTCTGACGGGTCAGCCCCAGCATTTT